A selection of T cell receptor beta chains follows, all from one sample in a study of shared clonotypes between healthy human individuals. The table came from immunoSEQ multiplex PCR; TCRdb's copy has only in-frame clones and leaves some out. The sample lists 2 million to 2.5 million clones; approximately 93% were seen once. The specimen was naive CD4+ T cells from PBMCs. Every receptor here comes from a man aged 18 to 35 in good health. Some clones in this sample may be carry-over from other donors' samples. Both conserved end residues are trimmed from each CDR3. Fields, in order: clone size, V gene, J gene, CDR3 protein. The size field is filled for only some rows; it gives once, few, many or a size class.

clone size: .
V gene: TRBV4-3
J gene: TRBJ2-7
CDR3 protein: ASSLHLRQSYEQY

clone size: .
V gene: TRBV19
J gene: TRBJ1-5
CDR3 protein: ASSNRNQPQH

clone size: .
V gene: TRBV2
J gene: TRBJ2-7
CDR3 protein: ASSWTGAPSYEQY

clone size: .
V gene: TRBV28
J gene: TRBJ1-5
CDR3 protein: ASSFRSQPQH

clone size: .
V gene: TRBV28
J gene: TRBJ1-2
CDR3 protein: ASSPMGAVYGYT

clone size: .
V gene: TRBV7-9
J gene: TRBJ2-5
CDR3 protein: ASSFGGQETQY

clone size: once
V gene: TRBV30
J gene: TRBJ1-5
CDR3 protein: AWSPQGNQPQH

clone size: .
V gene: TRBV7-9
J gene: TRBJ2-3
CDR3 protein: ASSRATVLAGEGHTQY

clone size: .
V gene: TRBV5-6
J gene: TRBJ2-1
CDR3 protein: ASSWNNEQF

clone size: .
V gene: TRBV2
J gene: TRBJ1-5
CDR3 protein: ASSTTGNNQPQH